This T cell receptor beta chain was captured by sequencing in a study of T cells in Graves' hyperthyroidism and ophthalmopathy. Amplification of TCR beta CDR3 regions used RNA as the template. Using the HTBI primer set, a first-round RT-PCR was run on the TCR CDR3. TCRdb re-analysed the multiplex PCR reads in MiXCR, keeping a single row per CDR3 protein. The sample records 27,000 or so distinct CDR3 sequences, around 40% being singletons. The CDR3 has 10 residues. Looked up from germline, CDR1 is MNHNS and CDR2 is SASEGT. V was trimmed by 8 bases and J by 4 bases, leaving 3 bases between them. This clonotype was seen many times.

The clonotype originates from a woman younger than 45 with Graves' hyperthyroidism. This chain links TRBV6-1 with TRBJ2-1, with no clear D. Sample: blood. The CDR3 nucleotides read TGTGCCAGCGGATACAATGAGCAGTTCTTC. It specifies CASGYNEQFF.